These 3 T cell receptor beta chains were all obtained from the same sample, sequenced in a study of blood T cell repertoires in COVID-19. Method: immunoSEQ multiplex PCR; TCRdb's copy keeps in-frame clones and lacks some. The sample yields 20,000 to 25,000 clones, 60% to 85% seen once. Material for sequencing was peripheral blood. Receptors originate from a man aged 55-75 years with active COVID-19.

The J gene is TRBJ1-5, the V gene TRBV7-2, with TRBD1 identical over 8 bases. Trimming at V came to 5 bases and at J to 0 bases, leaving 6 bases not matched to a gene. The CDR3 has 16 amino acids. The germline gives CDR1 SGHTA, CDR2 FQGNSA. CDR3 coding DNA: TGTGCCAGCAGCCGTGGACAGGGAAATAGCAATCAGCCCCAGCATTTT. It is translated as CASSRGQGNSNQPQHF.

V usage is TRBV11-2 and J usage is TRBJ2-7; no firm D call. Germline-derived CDR1 and CDR2 are SGHAT and FQNNGV. This CDR3 has 14 amino acids. V gave up 1 base and J gave up 5 bases, with 12 bases separating them. This CDR3 reads CASSLGGDLNEQYF. The CDR3 DNA reads as TGTGCCAGCAGCTTAGGCGGAGACCTGAACGAGCAGTACTTC.

The chain joins TRBV28 to TRBJ2-3; the match to TRBD2 covers 13 bases. Germline-derived CDR1 and CDR2 are MDHEN and SYDVKM. V lost 4 bases to trimming and J lost 2 bases; unmatched junction nucleotides: 9. The CDR3 is made up of 18 amino acids. The CDR3 protein is CASSSRTSGRTITDTQYF. The CDR3 DNA sequence: TGTGCCAGCAGTTCCCGGACTAGCGGGAGAACCATCACAGATACGCAGTATTTT.